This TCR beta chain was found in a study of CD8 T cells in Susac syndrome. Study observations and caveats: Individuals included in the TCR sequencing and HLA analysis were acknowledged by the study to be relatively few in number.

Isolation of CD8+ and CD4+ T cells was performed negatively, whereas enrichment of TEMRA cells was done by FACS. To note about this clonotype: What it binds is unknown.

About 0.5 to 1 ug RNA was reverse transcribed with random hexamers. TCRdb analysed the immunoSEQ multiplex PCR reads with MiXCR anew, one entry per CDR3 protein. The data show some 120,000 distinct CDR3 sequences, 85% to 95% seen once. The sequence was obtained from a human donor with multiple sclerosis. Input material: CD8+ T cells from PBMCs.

CDR3 sequence reads: CASSGGGALHEQFF. The CDR3 nucleotides read TGTGCCAGCAGCGGCGGGGGGGCATTGCATGAGCAGTTCTTC. The chain joins TRBV9 to TRBJ2-1; 9 nucleotides match TRBD2. V lost 3 bases, J lost 8 bases, and 6 bases stayed unmatched. Per germline, CDR1 SGDLS and CDR2 YYNGEE. This CDR3 has 14 amino acids.